This TCR beta chain was identified during a study of OX40 agonist ivuxolimab in advanced cancers. Across the study: Cohort: approximately 83% men, mean age approximately 66, aged roughly 20 to 79.

Using immunoSEQ multiplex PCR, the repertoire was profiled, and TCRdb retains in-frame clones only, with some absent. Among more than 15,000 clones listed, around 82% were seen once. Trimming cost V 0 bases and J 6 bases, with 11 bases left between them. Germline V gene sequence: CDR1 MNHEY, CDR2 SMNVEV (reference sequence). The CDR3 consists of 14 residues. General study points: Dosing at 0.1 to 3.0 mg/kg was accompanied by clonal expansion of CD4+ and CD8+ blood T cells by week 6.

For this clone: Its target is not known.

Patients had blood sampled at baseline and again on cycle 4 day 1 and cycle 7 day 1. The source is an adult with an advanced solid tumor such as melanoma, head and neck, liver or kidney cancer. J is TRBJ2-5 and V is TRBV27; the D is unclear. Sequences were derived from CD4+ or CD8+ T cells sorted from blood, sampled in a trial of the OX40 agonist ivuxolimab. The CDR3 sequence is CASSLSMEHKTQYF. In DNA form, the CDR3 reads TGTGCCAGCAGTTTATCGATGGAGCACAAGACCCAGTACTTC.